Each of the 15 T cell receptor beta chains below was sequenced from the same sample in a study of shared clonotypes between healthy human individuals. Method: immunoSEQ multiplex PCR; TCRdb's copy keeps in-frame clones and lacks some. The sample includes about 520,000 clones, approximately 84% of them seen just once. Sequencing was carried out using PBMCs. These receptors all come from a woman in her 40s in good health. Some clones in this sample may be carry-over from other donors' samples.

The rearrangement joins TRBV7-3 to TRBJ2-5; TRBD2 is a possible D gene (6 bases). Germline CDR1 and CDR2: SGHTA and FQGTGA. The CDR3 consists of 12 residues. Deletions cut 5 bases from V and 8 bases from J, with 12 bases between. The CDR3 loop reads CASSRDSGTQYF. Written as DNA, the CDR3 is TGTGCCAGCAGCCGAGATAGCGGTACCCAGTACTTC.

V gene TRBV7-3 combines with J gene TRBJ2-1, with 15 positions matching TRBD2. Losses at the gene ends were 6 bases for V and 7 bases for J; bases not matched to a gene: 13. Per the germline V gene, CDR1 is SGHTA and CDR2 is FQGTGA. CDR3 length equals 18 residues. This CDR3 is CASSPRTSGRAGTNEQFF. The CDR3 region has the DNA TGTGCCAGCAGTCCGAGGACTAGCGGGAGGGCCGGGACGAATGAGCAGTTCTTC. The complete variable domain, with remaining parts taken from reference TRBV7-3 and TRBJ2-1, reads GAGVSQTPSNKVTEKGKYVELRCDPISGHTALYWYRQSLGQGPEFLIYFQGTGAADDSGLPNDRFFAVRPEGSVSTLKIQRTERGDSAVYLCASSPRTSGRAGTNEQFFGPGTRLTVL.

V usage is TRBV5-6 and J usage is TRBJ1-3; possibly TRBD1 for D (6 bases). The CDR3 extends over 13 amino acids. The germline V gene encodes CDR1 SGHDT and CDR2 YYEEEE. Trimming shortened V by 3 bases and J by 11 bases, and 15 bases separated the two germline ends. CDR3 nucleotides: TGTGCCAGCAGCTCGGGACATGGGGTCGCCATATATTTT. Protein product: CASSSGHGVAIYF.

V and J are TRBV19 and TRBJ1-2; no firm D call. The V end lost 7 bases, the J end lost 8 bases, and 20 bases lay between the germline ends. This CDR3 comprises 14 residues. Looked up from germline, CDR1 is LNHDA and CDR2 is SQIVND (reference sequence). In DNA, the CDR3 is TGTGCCAGTAACTCACCCGCATCGGCGCGGGGCTACACCTTC. Amino acids: CASNSPASARGYTF. Variable domain in full (rest from reference TRBV19 and TRBJ1-2): DGGITQSPKYLFRKEGQNVTLSCEQNLNHDAMYWYRQDPGQGLRLIYYSQIVNDFQKGDIAEGYSVSREKKESFPLTVTSAQKNPTAFYLCASNSPASARGYTFGSGTRLTVV.

V is TRBV2 and J is TRBJ1-2; the D is unclear. Trimming removed 5 bases from V and 2 bases from J, with 21 bases in between. CDR1 and CDR2 (germline): SNHLY, FYNNEI. The CDR3 has 17 amino acids. The CDR3 sequence is CASSYPDGVGSNYGYTF. CDR3 nucleotides: TGTGCCAGCAGTTACCCTGACGGAGTGGGATCAAACTATGGCTACACCTTC.

Worth noting for this clone: The same CDR3 can be traced to other DNA sequences in this sample. The V call is TRBV28, the J call TRBJ1-2, with D possibly being TRBD1 (5 bases). CDR3 length: 14 residues. Trimming removed 3 bases from V and 1 base from J, with 9 bases in between. In germline, CDR1 is MDHEN, CDR2 SYDVKM. CDR3 sequence reads: CASSLGGSNYGYTF. Written as DNA, the CDR3 is TGTGCCAGCAGTTTGGGGGGGAGTAACTATGGCTACACCTTC.

The chain uses TRBV7-9 and TRBJ2-7, with D unresolved. This CDR3 is 12 amino acids long. CDR1 is SEHNR, CDR2 FQNEAQ, per germline (reference sequence). V was clipped by 0 bases and J by 4 bases, with 4 bases between them. CDR3 in DNA: TGTGCCAGCAGCTTAGCGCTATACGAGCAGTACTTC. It is translated as CASSLALYEQYF.

Regarding this clone: This likely stems from a read error, as it lies one base from a far larger clone. CDR3 nucleotide sequence: TGCAGCGCCGCTGACAGGGTAGAGTACACTGAAGCTTTCTTT. As protein: CSAADRVEYTEAFF. The chain combines TRBV29-1 with TRBJ1-1; 7 bases fit TRBD1. Germline loops: CDR1 SQVTM, CDR2 ANQGSEA. The CDR3 totals 14 residues. The trim removed 7 bases at V and 3 bases at J, leaving 11 bases unmatched.

The chain combines TRBV7-2 with TRBJ2-1, with 11 bases that match TRBD2. Trimming cost V 3 bases and J 7 bases; bases outside gene matches: 8. The CDR3 sequence is 16 residues long. CDR1 is SGHTA, CDR2 FQGNSA, per germline. This CDR3 reads CASSFQGLAGGNEQFF. In DNA, the CDR3 is TGTGCCAGCAGCTTCCAAGGACTAGCGGGCGGGAATGAGCAGTTCTTC.

The chain uses TRBV18 and TRBJ2-5; 9 bases match TRBD1. The germline gives CDR1 KGHSH, CDR2 LQKENI. CDR3 length equals 16 residues. J was trimmed by 5 bases and V by 1 base; bases with no gene match: 8. In DNA, the CDR3 is TGTGCCAGCTCACCACTGTTTGGTGACAGGGGGGAGACCCAGTACTTC. Its protein product is CASSPLFGDRGETQYF.

Comments on this clone: One base separates it from a far larger clone, so it is likely a read error. This chain joins TRBV5-1 and TRBJ1-5; D uncertain. Germline CDR1 reads SGHRS; CDR2 reads YFSETQ. The CDR3 sequence is 13 residues long. The CDR3 loop is CDSSLDPNQPQHF. DNA of the CDR3: TGCGACAGCAGCTTGGACCCCAATCAGCCCCAGCATTTT.

A remark on this clone: The junction differs from germline at one of its ends, possibly a read error. The same CDR3 is also encoded by other DNA sequences in this sample. This chain links TRBV27 with TRBJ1-1; D may be TRBD1 (5 bases). Germline CDR1 reads MNHEY; CDR2 reads SMNVEV (reference sequence). The length of the CDR3 is 14 residues. The CDR3 sequence is CASSLVRGGTEAFF. The CDR3 DNA is TGCGCCAGCAGTTTAGTCCGGGGAGGGACTGAAGCATTCTTT.

V and J are TRBV7-9 and TRBJ1-2; D unclear. This CDR3 spans 14 amino acids. V was trimmed by 2 bases and J by 0 bases, leaving 7 bases between them. Germline assignment: CDR1 SEHNR and CDR2 FQNEAQ (reference sequence). CDR3 region: CASSLRAANYGYTF. CDR3 in DNA: TGTGCCAGCAGCTTAAGAGCTGCTAACTATGGCTACACCTTC.

V usage is TRBV6-1 and J usage is TRBJ2-7; TRBD2 matches at 10 bases. The CDR3 consists of 14 residues. Germline V gene sequence: CDR1 MNHNS, CDR2 SASEGT. The V gene end was trimmed by 7 bases and the J gene end by 4 bases; junction bases not matched to a gene: 7. CDR3 coding DNA: TGTGCCAGCACCAGCCAGCGGGAGGGGTACGAGCAGTACTTC. Its translation: CASTSQREGYEQYF.

The chain combines TRBV6-1 with TRBJ2-1; D is unclear. The V end lost 3 bases, the J end lost 0 bases, and 6 bases lay between the germline ends. The CDR3 has 14 residues. The germline gives CDR1 MNHNS, CDR2 SASEGT. The CDR3 DNA reads as TGTGCCAGCAGTGAGGAGTTCTCCTACAATGAGCAGTTCTTC. Its protein product is CASSEEFSYNEQFF.